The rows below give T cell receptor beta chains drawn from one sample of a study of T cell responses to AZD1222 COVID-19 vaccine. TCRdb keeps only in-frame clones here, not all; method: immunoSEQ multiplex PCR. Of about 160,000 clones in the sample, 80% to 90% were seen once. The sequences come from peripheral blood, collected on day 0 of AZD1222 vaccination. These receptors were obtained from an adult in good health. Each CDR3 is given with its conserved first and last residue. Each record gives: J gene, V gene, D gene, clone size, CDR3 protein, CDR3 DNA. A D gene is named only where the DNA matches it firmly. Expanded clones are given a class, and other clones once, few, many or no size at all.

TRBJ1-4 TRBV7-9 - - CASSTGVRAEKLFF TGTGCCAGCAGCACGGGAGTTAGGGCTGAAAAACTGTTTTTT
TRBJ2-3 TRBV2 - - CASSEIRTDTQYF TGTGCCAGCAGTGAAATCCGTACAGATACGCAGTATTTT
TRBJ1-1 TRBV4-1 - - CASSQGRIVMNTEAFF TGCGCCAGCAGCCAAGGAAGAATCGTTATGAACACTGAAGCTTTCTTT
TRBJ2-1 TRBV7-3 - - CASSLGGYSYNEQFF TGTGCCAGCAGCTTGGGGGGCTACTCCTACAATGAGCAGTTCTTC
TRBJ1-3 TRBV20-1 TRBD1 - CSASRDRAGNTIYF TGCAGTGCTAGTCGAGACAGGGCTGGAAACACCATATATTTT
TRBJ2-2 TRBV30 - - CAWSIFTGANTGELFF TGTGCCTGGAGTATATTCACGGGGGCGAACACCGGGGAGCTGTTTTTT
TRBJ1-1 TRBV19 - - CASSISPVLEAFF TGTGCCAGTAGTATTTCGCCCGTTTTAGAAGCTTTCTTT
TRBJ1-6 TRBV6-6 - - CASSQRGASGSPLHF TGTGCCAGCAGTCAGAGAGGGGCGTCTGGTTCACCCCTCCACTTT
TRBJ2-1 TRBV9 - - CASSVVSTADNEQFF TGTGCCAGCAGCGTAGTTTCGACGGCCGACAATGAGCAGTTCTTC
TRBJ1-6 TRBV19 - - CASSTQGYNSPLHF TGTGCCAGTAGTACCCAGGGGTATAATTCACCCCTCCACTTT
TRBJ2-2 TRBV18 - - CASSPYTGEDTGELFF TGTGCCAGCTCACCGTACACAGGGGAGGACACCGGGGAGCTGTTTTTT
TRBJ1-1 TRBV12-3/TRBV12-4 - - CASSLVGGQEAFF TGTGCCAGCAGTTTAGTGGGGGGACAAGAAGCTTTCTTT
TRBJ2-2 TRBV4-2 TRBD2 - CASSMGLAGGDNTGELFF TGTGCCAGCAGCATGGGACTAGCGGGGGGAGATAACACCGGGGAGCTGTTTTTT
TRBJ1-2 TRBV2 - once CASLKGTEDGYTF TGTGCCAGCCTCAAAGGGACCGAGGACGGCTACACCTTC
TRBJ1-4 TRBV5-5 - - CASSLGPTNEKLFF TGTGCCAGCAGCTTGGGGCCAACTAATGAAAAACTGTTTTTT
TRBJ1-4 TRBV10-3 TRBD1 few CAISESTGAGEKLFF TGTGCCATCAGTGAGTCGACAGGGGCGGGGGAAAAACTGTTTTTT
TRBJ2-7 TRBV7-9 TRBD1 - CASSGRLTGADLYEQYF TGTGCCAGCAGCGGCCGCCTCACAGGGGCTGACCTCTACGAGCAGTACTTC
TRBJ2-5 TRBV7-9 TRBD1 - CASSFHGPGQDQETQYF TGTGCCAGCAGCTTCCACGGACCAGGACAGGACCAAGAGACCCAGTACTTC
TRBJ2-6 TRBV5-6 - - CASSLKRWGSGANVLTF TGTGCCAGCAGCCTAAAGCGCTGGGGGTCTGGGGCCAACGTCCTGACTTTC
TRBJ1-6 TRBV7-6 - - CASSELSPGNNSPLHF TGTGCCAGCAGCGAGCTAAGTCCAGGGAATAATTCACCCCTCCACTTT
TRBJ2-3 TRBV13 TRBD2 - CASSQGLAGGGGTQYF TGTGCCAGCAGCCAGGGACTAGCGGGGGGAGGTGGTACGCAGTATTTT
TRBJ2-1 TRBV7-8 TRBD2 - CASSRTSGGYYEQFF TGTGCCAGCAGCCGGACTAGCGGGGGCTACTATGAGCAGTTCTTC
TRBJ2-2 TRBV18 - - CASSPGVSVTGELFF TGTGCCAGCTCACCAGGGGTGTCGGTGACCGGGGAGCTGTTTTTT
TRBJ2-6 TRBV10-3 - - CATRGANVLTF TGTGCCACCCGCGGGGCCAACGTCCTGACTTTC
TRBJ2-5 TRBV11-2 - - CASSPYPAETQYF TGTGCCAGCAGCCCATACCCAGCGGAGACCCAGTACTTC
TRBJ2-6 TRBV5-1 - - CASSFWWEPSSGANVLTF TGCGCCAGCAGCTTTTGGTGGGAGCCCTCCTCTGGGGCCAACGTCCTGACTTTC
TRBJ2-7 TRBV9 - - CASSVDEAATYEQYF TGTGCCAGCAGCGTAGACGAGGCAGCAACCTACGAGCAGTACTTC
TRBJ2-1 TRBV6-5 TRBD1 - CASRALGQGDEQFF TGTGCCAGCAGGGCATTGGGACAGGGCGATGAGCAGTTCTTC
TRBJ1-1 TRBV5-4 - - CASSLRQDGEAFF TGTGCCAGCAGCTTGAGGCAGGACGGTGAAGCTTTCTTT
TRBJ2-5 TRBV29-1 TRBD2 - CSVSGGAGETQYF TGCAGCGTTAGCGGGGGGGCCGGGGAGACCCAGTACTTC
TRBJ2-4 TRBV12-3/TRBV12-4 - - CASSSLRGNIQYF TGTGCCAGCAGTTCGCTTCGCGGAAACATTCAGTACTTC
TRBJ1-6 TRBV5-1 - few CASSPAGAESPLHF TGCGCCAGCTCCCCGGCGGGGGCGGAATCACCCCTCCACTTT